This T cell receptor (beta chain) was identified during a study of shared clonotypes between healthy human individuals (dated by TCRdb to the early 2020s). Context from the whole study: A few men and a couple of women, aged 18 to 49 years, made up the cohort. To increase sequencing depth and limit assay-specific biases, different laboratories used diverse techniques to prepare libraries and sequence TCR repertoires. Per donor, leukapheresis produced somewhere between about 0.9 and 9.5 billion PBMCs. For each donor, CD4 naive and CD4 memory were each given three plates, CD8 naive was given two plates, and CD8 memory was given one plate. To estimate repertoire size and how much clonotype sharing occurs between individuals, the study deeply sequenced the blood TCR repertoires of roughly 5 healthy adults.

Paper-wide results and their limitations: Higher generation probabilities were observed for clonotypes shared by all four sorted-subset donors than for non-shared clonotypes. Because the study included only a small number of donors, the genetic and exposure-history diversity represented was limited. Only blood was sampled, and tissue TCR repertoires likely differ from those in blood. Across a handful of donors, about 5.2% of naive CD4, around 3.3% of naive CD8, under 2.5% of memory CD4, and approximately 0.42% of memory CD8 clonotypes were shared. Pairwise subsampling indicated that sequencing depth was expected to affect the degree of clonotype sharing among donors. Naive subsets generally had larger estimated clonotype richness than memory subsets did. Rarefaction of sorted-subset datasets indicated incomplete sequencing despite the large sequencing depth.

Healthy HIV-negative adults with no recently reported acute infections or vaccinations were included as donors. Every donor was a Caucasian adult residing in Nashville, Tennessee, USA. CD4+ T cells were enriched by magnetic negative selection, after which naive cells were positively selected on CD45RA and the negative fraction was taken as the memory subset. Blood was collected by leukapheresis, and PBMCs were isolated by Ficoll-Histopaque density gradient centrifugation and then cryopreserved in liquid nitrogen vapor phase. Analytical flow cytometry was used to check the purity and quantity of every magnetically sorted T cell population. Each sorted fraction had its genomic DNA isolated and then quantified by UV absorbance on a Nanodrop 2000c. Regarding this clone: This receptor's antigen is unknown. Per-base quality was not reported, and no clone a single base away is much larger than it.

TCR CDR3 regions were amplified from genomic DNA by multiplex PCR using the deep immunoSEQ assay. Extracted genomic DNA from each cell subset was spread evenly across all wells of several immunoSEQ 96-well plates, with each plate serving as a replicate. Each replicate PCR for sorted subsets received approximately 220 ng genomic DNA, equal to roughly 33,000 T cell genomes. The purified libraries were quantified using a Qubit 3.0 fluorometer, sized with a Bioanalyzer 2100, and then quantified again using the KAPA Library Quantification kit. A separate single-read 150-cycle Illumina NextSeq 550 flow cell was used to sequence each immunoSEQ 96-well plate. As for the authors' bioinformatics: Because the immunoSEQ output included only junctional sequences and no quality scores, the filtering could not be the same as the filtering used for full-length reads. Sequences were annotated with PyIR, a Python wrapper for IgBLAST v1.9, using IMGT germline references to assign V/J genes and CDR3. Reads were filtered out if the reads had weak V/J assignments (E-value above 1e-6), no CDR3, stop codons, out-of-frame junctions, or ambiguous translated residues. V3J clonotypes were defined as sequences sharing the same inferred V gene, J gene, and CDR3 amino acid sequence. Percentage overlap between repertoires was calculated by dividing the number of shared unique clonotypes by the size of the smaller repertoire. Three approaches were used to assess repertoire richness: RTK rarefaction, the Chao1 estimator, and Recon v2.1 estimates of unobserved clonotypes. For all TCRbeta clonotypes obtained by the gDNA method from several donors, generation probabilities were computed with OLGA. As stored in TCRdb, this immuneACCESS dataset retains in-frame rearrangements with V and J assigned. A fraction of the clones does not appear; measured against another copy, unresolved V genes explain less than half of the discrepancy, and the remainder lacks a known reason. V, J and clone size are those of that table, while D and trimming were read from the DNA. Here the sample has 1,400,000 or so clones; approximately 98.5% occur a single time. The top ten constitute approximately 0.38% of the sample.

Germline trimming amounts to 5 bases on V and 8 bases on J, with 8 as the count of junction bases outside the gene matches. The CDR3 measures 14 amino acids from cysteine to phenylalanine. Only the CDR3 DNA is retained, 42 bases long and in frame from the first base. The germline V gene sets CDR1 to SGHAT and CDR2 to FQNNGV. The sequenced sample consisted of naive CD4+ T cells sorted from blood. The intended sense of this specimen's cell subset or site label: CD45RA+ positively selected. The sequence was obtained from a man aged 30 to 39 in good health. Recombination connected TRBV11-2 to TRBJ1-4; a stretch of 7 junction bases matches TRBD1. The CDR3 region: CASSIRGIREKLFF. In nucleotide form, the sequence is TGTGCCAGCAGCATCAGGGGGATCAGGGAAAAACTGTTTTTT.